This is a list of T cell receptor beta chains from one sample in a study of T cell responses to AZD1222 COVID-19 vaccine. Using immunoSEQ multiplex PCR, the repertoire was profiled, and TCRdb retains in-frame clones only, with some absent. Among some 140,000 clones listed, about 88% were seen once. Specimen: peripheral blood, collected on day 0 of AZD1222 vaccination. Receptor source: an adult in good health. Each CDR3 is given with its conserved first and last residue. Each record gives: V gene, clone size, D gene, J gene, CDR3 protein, CDR3 DNA. D genes are given only for firm matches. Not every row has a clone size; where given, it reads once, few, many or a size class.

TRBV4-3	-	-	TRBJ2-7	CASSQDLWGPSSYEQYF	TGCGCCAGCAGCCAAGATTTGTGGGGCCCCAGCTCCTACGAGCAGTACTTC
TRBV24-1	-	-	TRBJ1-2	CARSNRDYGYTF	TGTGCCAGGTCCAATAGGGACTATGGCTACACCTTC
TRBV19	-	TRBD1	TRBJ1-3	CASKPGQGAPGNTIYF	TGTGCCAGTAAACCGGGACAGGGGGCGCCGGGAAACACCATATATTTT
TRBV11-2	-	-	TRBJ2-5	CASSLQGQETQYF	TGTGCCAGCAGCTTGCAGGGACAAGAGACCCAGTACTTC
TRBV10-3	-	-	TRBJ2-1	CAISESKTGTYNEQFF	TGTGCCATCAGTGAGTCGAAAACAGGAACCTACAATGAGCAGTTCTTC
TRBV4-1	-	-	TRBJ2-7	CASSQKGTTYEQYF	TGCGCCAGCAGCCAAAAAGGGACCACCTACGAGCAGTACTTC
TRBV15	-	-	TRBJ1-6	CATSRTTQNSPLHF	TGTGCCACCAGCAGAACGACCCAAAATTCACCCCTCCACTTT
TRBV7-2	once	-	TRBJ2-2	CASSLAPGSGELFF	TGTGCCAGCAGCTTAGCCCCAGGGTCCGGGGAGCTGTTTTTT
TRBV7-2	-	-	TRBJ1-1	CASSSSPGGIEAFF	TGTGCCAGCAGCTCCTCCCCGGGGGGAATTGAAGCTTTCTTT
TRBV7-3	-	-	TRBJ1-1	CASSLTGNTEAFF	TGTGCCAGCAGCTTAACAGGGAACACTGAAGCTTTCTTT
TRBV5-1	-	-	TRBJ1-2	CASSPGRGDYGYTF	TGCGCCAGCAGCCCGGGGAGGGGGGACTATGGCTACACCTTC
TRBV7-2	-	-	TRBJ1-5	CASSLATAGKGQPQHF	TGTGCCAGCAGCTTAGCGACGGCAGGGAAAGGTCAGCCCCAGCATTTT
TRBV6-1	-	-	TRBJ1-5	CASSEGLGQPQHF	TGTGCCAGCAGTGAGGGCCTCGGGCAGCCCCAGCATTTT
TRBV29-1	once	-	TRBJ2-1	CSVEDPRQGGNEQFF	TGCAGCGTTGAAGATCCGCGGCAGGGCGGCAATGAGCAGTTCTTC
TRBV19	-	TRBD2	TRBJ2-1	CASSFWGGLAVSSYNEQFF	TGTGCCAGTAGTTTCTGGGGGGGGTTAGCGGTCAGCTCCTACAATGAGCAGTTCTTC
TRBV6-5	once	-	TRBJ1-5	CASSLLNQPQHF	TGTGCCAGCAGTCTTCTCAATCAGCCCCAGCATTTT
TRBV11-2	-	TRBD1	TRBJ1-5	CASSPDRDQPQHF	TGTGCCAGCAGCCCCGACAGGGATCAGCCCCAGCATTTT
TRBV2	-	-	TRBJ1-4	CASIGGLNEKLFF	TGTGCCAGCATAGGGGGGCTTAATGAAAAACTGTTTTTT
TRBV2	-	-	TRBJ2-2	CASTQGRNTGELFF	TGTGCCAGCACCCAAGGGCGGAACACCGGGGAGCTGTTTTTT
TRBV5-1	-	-	TRBJ2-1	CASSLVVSNEQFF	TGCGCCAGCAGCTTGGTTGTTAGCAATGAGCAGTTCTTC
TRBV10-3	-	-	TRBJ1-1	CAIRGTDRNTEAFF	TGTGCCATCAGGGGGACCGACAGAAACACTGAAGCTTTCTTT
TRBV4-1	-	-	TRBJ1-2	CASSVDPIRRYGYTF	TGCGCCAGCAGCGTCGACCCCATAAGGCGCTATGGCTACACCTTC
TRBV4-1	-	TRBD1	TRBJ1-6	CASSQEGQGFYSPLHF	TGCGCCAGCAGCCAAGAGGGACAGGGGTTTTATTCACCCCTCCACTTT
TRBV18	-	-	TRBJ1-2	CASSPPSKSSLGYTF	TGTGCCAGCTCACCACCTAGCAAATCCTCCTTAGGCTACACCTTC
TRBV15	-	-	TRBJ1-2	CATSRGGGTTYGYTF	TGTGCCACCAGCAGAGGGGGCGGGACTACCTATGGCTACACCTTC
TRBV19	-	-	TRBJ1-3	CASQSVLRVSGNTIYF	TGTGCCAGTCAGAGTGTCCTTAGGGTGTCTGGAAACACCATATATTTT
TRBV6-2/TRBV6-3	-	-	TRBJ2-7	CASSYPTVPKQYF	TGTGCCAGCAGTTACCCGACAGTCCCAAAGCAGTACTTC
TRBV2	-	-	TRBJ2-7	CASSLGSLSYEQYF	TGTGCCAGCAGCTTAGGGAGCCTCTCCTACGAGCAGTACTTC
TRBV3-1/TRBV3-2	once	-	TRBJ1-1	CASSPSLGNTEAFF	TGTGCCAGCAGCCCCTCATTGGGGAACACTGAAGCTTTCTTT
TRBV6-4	-	-	TRBJ2-2	CASSEEGDTGELFF	TGTGCCAGCAGTGAGGAGGGGGACACCGGGGAGCTGTTTTTT
TRBV7-2	-	-	TRBJ2-5	CASSQTRGIMETQYF	TGTGCCAGCAGCCAGACCCGGGGGATTATGGAGACCCAGTACTTC